This T cell receptor beta chain comes out of a study of T cells expressing NK-cell markers. On the study more broadly: Serological testing identified most of the eight sequenced donors as HCMV-seropositive and one as seronegative.

5'RACE template switching with UMIs produced the TCR beta cDNA. Following a re-call of the 5' RACE reads, TCRdb has one entry per CDR3 protein and lacks DNA. The listing contains roughly 350,000 distinct CDR3 sequences. The sequencing sample was made of blood T cells: a sorted CD56 or NKG2C T cell subset, CD4+ or CD8+ T cells, or bulk PBMC T cells (not recorded which). The clonotype comes from a man aged 18 to 69 in good health.

CDR3 residues: CSAAERGGDTQYF. This chain connects TRBV20-1 to TRBJ2-3; TCRdb calls TRBD2, which cannot be checked without DNA. Germline assignment: CDR1 DFQATT and CDR2 SNEGSKA (reference sequence). The CDR3 is made up of 13 amino acids.